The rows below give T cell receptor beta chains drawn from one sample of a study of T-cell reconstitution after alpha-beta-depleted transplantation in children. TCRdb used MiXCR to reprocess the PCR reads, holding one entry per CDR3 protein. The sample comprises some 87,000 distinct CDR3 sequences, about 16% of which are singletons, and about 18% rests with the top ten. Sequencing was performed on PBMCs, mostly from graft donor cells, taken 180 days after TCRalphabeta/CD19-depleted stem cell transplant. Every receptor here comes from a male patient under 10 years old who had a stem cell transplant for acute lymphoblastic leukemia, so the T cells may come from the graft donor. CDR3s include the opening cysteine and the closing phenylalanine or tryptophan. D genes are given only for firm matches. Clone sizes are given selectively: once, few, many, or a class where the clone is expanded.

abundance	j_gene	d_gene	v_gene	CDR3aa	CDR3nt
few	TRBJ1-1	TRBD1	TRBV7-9	CASSFDRGFTEAFF	TGTGCCAGCAGCTTCGACAGGGGGTTCACTGAAGCTTTCTTT
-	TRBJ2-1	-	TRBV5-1	CASTMYYNNEQFF	TGCGCCAGCACTATGTACTACAACAATGAGCAGTTCTTC
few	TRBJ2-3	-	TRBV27	CASSFYGYTQYF	TGTGCCAGCAGTTTTTACGGATATACGCAGTATTTT
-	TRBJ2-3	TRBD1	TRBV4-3	CASRPGTASSTDTQYF	TGCGCCAGCAGACCCGGGACAGCCTCTTCCACAGATACGCAGTATTTT
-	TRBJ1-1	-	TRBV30	CAWQKGFMGTEAFF	TGTGCCTGGCAAAAAGGGTTTATGGGCACTGAAGCTTTCTTT
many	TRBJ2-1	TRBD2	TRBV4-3	CASSQDRLAPWNEQFF	TGCGCCAGCAGCCAAGATCGACTAGCCCCATGGAATGAGCAGTTCTTC
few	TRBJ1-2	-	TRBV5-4	CASSLAGLLYGYTF	TGTGCCAGCAGCTTGGCGGGACTTCTCTATGGCTACACCTTC
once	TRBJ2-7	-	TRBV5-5	CASSSLRGAYEQYF	TGTGCCAGCAGCAGCTTGAGGGGGGCCTACGAGCAGTACTTC
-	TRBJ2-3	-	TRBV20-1	CSASRSQGADTQYF	TGCAGTGCTAGCCGCTCCCAAGGGGCGGATACGCAGTATTTT
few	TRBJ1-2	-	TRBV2	CASEGALNYGYTF	TGTGCCAGCGAGGGAGCCCTTAACTATGGCTACACCTTC
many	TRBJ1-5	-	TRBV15	CATHNPSGRQPQHF	TGTGCCACCCATAACCCCTCCGGGCGTCAGCCCCAGCATTTT
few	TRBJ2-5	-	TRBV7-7	CASSPSGTRETQYF	TGTGCCAGCAGCCCCAGTGGCACCCGGGAGACCCAGTACTTC
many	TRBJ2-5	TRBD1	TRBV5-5	CASSLRTGLETQYF	TGTGCCAGCAGCTTACGGACAGGGTTGGAGACCCAGTACTTC
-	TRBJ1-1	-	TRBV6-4	CASSDSGRATEAFF	TGTGCCAGCAGTGACTCCGGCAGGGCCACTGAAGCTTTCTTT
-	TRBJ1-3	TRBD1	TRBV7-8	CASSLGQGIYSGNTIYF	TGTGCCAGCAGCCTAGGACAGGGGATATACTCTGGAAACACCATATATTTT
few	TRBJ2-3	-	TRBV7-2	CASSLARIPTDTQYF	TGTGCCAGCAGCTTAGCCCGGATTCCCACAGATACGCAGTATTTT
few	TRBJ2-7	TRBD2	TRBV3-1	CASSPRGGAIEQYF	TGTGCCAGCAGCCCCCGCGGGGGGGCCATCGAGCAGTACTTC
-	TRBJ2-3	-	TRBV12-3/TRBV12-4	CASSPDSGSQADTQYF	TGTGCCAGCAGTCCCGACTCAGGAAGCCAGGCAGATACGCAGTATTTT
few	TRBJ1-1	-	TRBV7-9	CASSLGRKHFF	TGTGCCAGCAGCCTGGGACGAAAGCATTTCTTT
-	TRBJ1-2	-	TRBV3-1	CASSEGLPFHGYTF	TGTGCCAGCAGCGAGGGGCTCCCCTTCCATGGCTACACCTTC
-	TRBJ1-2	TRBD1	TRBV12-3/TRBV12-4	CASSPGTGTFYGYTF	TGTGCCAGCAGTCCCGGGACAGGGACTTTCTATGGCTACACCTTC
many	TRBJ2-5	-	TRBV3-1	CASSQGVSETQYF	TGTGCCAGCAGCCAAGGGGTGTCGGAGACCCAGTACTTC
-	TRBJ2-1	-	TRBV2	CARGTASNEQFF	TGTGCCAGGGGGACGGCCTCCAATGAGCAGTTCTTC
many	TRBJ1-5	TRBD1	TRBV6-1	CASSERDRGVSQPQHF	TGTGCCAGCAGTGAACGGGACAGGGGAGTAAGCCAGCCCCAGCATTTT
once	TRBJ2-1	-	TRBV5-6	CASSRGTEQFF	TGTGCCAGCAGCAGGGGGACAGAGCAGTTCTTC
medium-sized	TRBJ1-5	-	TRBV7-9	CASSLVGSGQPQHF	TGTGCCAGCAGCTTGGTCGGATCTGGTCAGCCCCAGCATTTT
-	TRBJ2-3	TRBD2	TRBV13	CASSPRLAGGDTQYF	TGTGCCAGCAGCCCGAGACTAGCGGGAGGGGATACGCAGTATTTT
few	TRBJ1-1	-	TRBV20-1	CSARVIEMWFVTEAFF	TGCAGTGCTAGAGTGATTGAAATGTGGTTTGTGACTGAAGCTTTCTTT
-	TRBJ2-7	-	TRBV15	CATSLESSYEQYF	TGTGCCACCAGTTTAGAGAGCTCCTACGAGCAGTACTTC
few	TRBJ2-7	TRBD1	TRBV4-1	CASPSLTGLSYEQYF	TGCGCCAGCCCTAGCCTGACAGGGCTCTCCTACGAGCAGTACTTC
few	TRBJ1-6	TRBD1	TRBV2	CASSEWDRDLGVGSPLHF	TGTGCCAGCAGTGAATGGGACAGGGATTTAGGCGTCGGTTCACCCCTCCACTTT
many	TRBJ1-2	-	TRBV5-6	CASSLFQGYGYTF	TGTGCCAGCAGCCTGTTCCAAGGGTATGGCTACACCTTC
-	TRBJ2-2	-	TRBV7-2	CASRLTANTGELFF	TGTGCCAGCAGGCTGACAGCGAACACCGGGGAGCTGTTTTTT
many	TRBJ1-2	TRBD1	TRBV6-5	CASSYHSEDRTYGYTF	TGTGCCAGCAGTTACCACTCTGAGGACAGGACGTATGGCTACACCTTC
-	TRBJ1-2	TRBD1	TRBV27	CASSRTGVYGYTF	TGTGCCAGCAGCCGGACAGGGGTCTATGGCTACACCTTC
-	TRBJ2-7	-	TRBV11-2	CASFMGGGTSYEQYF	TGTGCCAGCTTTATGGGGGGGGGCACCTCCTACGAGCAGTACTTC
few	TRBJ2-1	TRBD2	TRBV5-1	CASSVSGGPYNEQFF	TGCGCCAGCAGCGTGAGCGGGGGACCCTACAATGAGCAGTTCTTC
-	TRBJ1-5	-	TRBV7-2	CASSLARDQPQHF	TGTGCCAGCAGCTTAGCCCGGGATCAGCCCCAGCATTTT
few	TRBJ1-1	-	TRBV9	CASSAKDRRNTEAFF	TGTGCCAGCAGCGCCAAGGACAGAAGGAACACTGAAGCTTTCTTT
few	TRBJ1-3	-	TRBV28	CASAGRLSGNTIYF	TGTGCCAGCGCGGGACGTCTCTCTGGAAACACCATATATTTT
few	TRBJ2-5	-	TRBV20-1	CSAPGQLQETQYF	TGCAGTGCCCCCGGACAGCTCCAAGAGACCCAGTACTTC
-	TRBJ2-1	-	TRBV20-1	CSAKDTNNEQFF	TGCAGTGCCAAGGACACAAACAATGAGCAGTTCTTC
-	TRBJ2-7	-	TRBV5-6	CASSPRGHLPVAEQYF	TGTGCCAGCAGCCCTCGTGGCCACCTCCCCGTAGCCGAGCAGTACTTC